These 4 T cell receptor beta chains originate from one sample sequenced in a study of blood T cell repertoires in COVID-19. TCRdb's table, derived via immunoSEQ multiplex PCR, lists solely in-frame clones and lacks some. The table lists about 140,000 clones, almost 80% of them singletons. Sequencing was done on a sample of peripheral blood. These receptors came from a middle-aged man with active or convalescent COVID-19.

The V and J genes are TRBV23-1 and TRBJ2-2; 11 bases are a match to TRBD2. TRBV23-1 counts as an open reading frame of uncertain function. This CDR3 has 13 residues. V shed 11 bases and J 7 bases; nucleotides not matched to a gene: 6. CDR3 nucleotides: TGCGCCTTAGCGGGAGGGCTGGACGGGGAGCTGTTTTTT. Its protein is CALAGGLDGELFF.

The genes are TRBV19 and TRBJ2-5, with 7 positions matching TRBD1. This CDR3 region has 15 residues. J lost 9 bases, V lost 9 bases, and 19 bases had no gene match. The germline V gene encodes CDR1 LNHDA and CDR2 SQIVND (reference sequence). CDR3 nucleotides: TGTGCCAGCTCCCCCGACAGGGAGTCCGGTGTGGCCCAGTACTTC. Encoded protein: CASSPDRESGVAQYF.

This chain connects TRBV7-9 to TRBJ1-3; perhaps TRBD1 as D (6 bases). The CDR3 covers 14 residues. In germline, CDR1 is SEHNR, CDR2 FQNEAQ (reference sequence). V was pared by 2 bases and J by 4 bases, with 9 bases between. CDR3 bases: TGTGCCAGCAGCTTACCCGGGACAGGAAACACCATATATTTT. Its protein product is CASSLPGTGNTIYF.

This sequence joins TRBV11-3 and TRBJ1-3; D possibly corresponds to TRBD1 (5 bases). Germline CDR1 SGHNT, CDR2 YENEEA. The CDR3 spans 16 residues. V was pared by 0 bases and J by 0 bases, with 9 bases between. CDR3: CASSLDGASSGNTIYF. CDR3 coding DNA: TGTGCCAGCAGCTTAGATGGGGCCTCCTCTGGAAACACCATATATTTT.